The 21 T cell receptor beta chains below were found in one sample sequenced in a study of blood T cell repertoires in COVID-19. Repertoires were generated with immunoSEQ multiplex PCR, while TCRdb's copy carries only in-frame clones and drops some. Altogether 95,000 or so clones are present, roughly 80% being singletons, with the ten largest covering around a quarter. Sequencing was done on a sample of peripheral blood. The receptors shown here come from a man older than 75 with active or convalescent COVID-19.

The chain carries TRBV9 and TRBJ2-2; D not certain. CDR1 is SGDLS, CDR2 YYNGEE, per germline. Trimming took 4 bases from V and 6 from J, leaving 13 bases between them. This CDR3 has 14 residues. The CDR3 region has the DNA TGTGCCAGCAGCCCCAGATTGGTTGCCGGGGAGCTGTTTTTT. This sequence encodes CASSPRLVAGELFF.

The CDR3 DNA reads as TGTGCCAGTAGGCCGCGCGGGGGATTTGATCAGCCCCAGCATTTT. Translated: CASRPRGGFDQPQHF. The rearrangement joins TRBV19 to TRBJ1-5; weak D call: TRBD1 (5 bases). This CDR3 is 15 amino acids long. Germline-derived CDR1 and CDR2 are LNHDA and SQIVND (reference sequence). V lost 6 bases and J lost 5, with 17 bases in between. The full variable domain, with the rest looked up from reference TRBV19 and TRBJ1-5, is DGGITQSPKYLFRKEGQNVTLSCEQNLNHDAMYWYRQDPGQGLRLIYYSQIVNDFQKGDIAEGYSVSREKKESFPLTVTSAQKNPTAFYLCASRPRGGFDQPQHFGDGTRLSIL.

The CDR3 sequence: CATSRFQRGGYYEQYF. The CDR3 DNA sequence: TGTGCCACCAGCAGGTTTCAGCGGGGGGGATACTACGAGCAGTACTTC. V is TRBV15 and J is TRBJ2-7; the match to TRBD2 covers 10 bases. Germline V CDR1 and CDR2: LNHNV, YYDKDF (reference sequence). The CDR3 spans 16 residues. J was trimmed by 3 bases and V by 3 bases; bases with no gene match: 8.

This rearrangement joins TRBV6-2 or TRBV6-3 to TRBJ2-1; 12 positions match TRBD2. The CDR3 spans 19 residues. The germline CDR1 and CDR2 sequences are MNHEY and SVGEGT. The junction had 7 bases not matched to a gene; V was cut back by 0 bases and J by 1 base. Here the CDR3 DNA reads TGTGCCAGCAGTTACTCTCCTAGCGGGGGGGGCAGGTCCTACAATGAGCAGTTCTTC. Encoded protein: CASSYSPSGGGRSYNEQFF.

The chain links TRBV7-2 to TRBJ2-5, with 9 positions matching TRBD2. CDR3 length: 14 residues. The V and J ends lost 8 bases and 5 bases, in that order; junction bases with no gene match: 9. Germline V gives CDR1 SGHTA, CDR2 FQGNSA. CDR3 nucleotides: TGTGCCAGCGGTACTAGCGGGCCGGCGGAGACCCAGTACTTC. It translates to CASGTSGPAETQYF.

The gene calls are TRBV5-1 and TRBJ2-3; TRBD2 aligns across 13 bases. Unmatched junction bases numbered 10, after V lost 3 bases and J lost 0 bases. The germline V gene encodes CDR1 SGHRS and CDR2 YFSETQ. The CDR3 runs 19 residues. In DNA, the CDR3 is TGCGCCAGCAGCTCGAGGAGGGGACTAGCGGGGCCTAGCACAGATACGCAGTATTTT. It specifies CASSSRRGLAGPSTDTQYF.

The chain employs TRBV24-1 and TRBJ2-1; 8 positions agree with TRBD2. CDR3 length: 13 residues. Trimming at V came to 5 bases and at J to 7 bases, leaving 3 bases not matched to a gene. Germline V gene lookup returns CDR1 KGHDR and CDR2 SFDVKD. The chain's CDR3 is CATSAGGANEQFF. CDR3 nucleotides: TGTGCCACCAGTGCCGGGGGGGCGAATGAGCAGTTCTTC.

Concerning this clone: Other nucleotide sequences in the sample specify the same CDR3. V usage is TRBV4-3 and J usage is TRBJ1-6, with 8 nucleotides matching TRBD1. The CDR3 totals 15 residues. Germline loops: CDR1 LGHNA, CDR2 YSLEER. V shed 3 bases and J 7 bases; nucleotides not matched to a gene: 5. The CDR3 nucleotides read TGCGCCAGCAGCCAGACCGGGACAGGAAATTCACCCCTCCACTTT. It yields the protein CASSQTGTGNSPLHF.

The V gene is TRBV30, the J gene TRBJ2-7; D may be TRBD1 (6 bases). Germline CDR1 GTSNPN, CDR2 SVGIG (reference sequence). The CDR3 is 12 amino acids. V dropped 1 base and J dropped 3 bases, with 7 bases sitting between them. The CDR3 DNA reads TGTGCCTGGAGTGAGGGGGTCTACGAGCAGTACTTC. This translates into CAWSEGVYEQYF.

V and J are TRBV11-2 and TRBJ2-5; D is possibly TRBD2 (6 bases). V dropped 3 bases and J dropped 0 bases, with 11 bases sitting between them. Germline CDR1 SGHAT, CDR2 FQNNGV. CDR3 size: 15 residues. The CDR3: CASSLGGTNQETQYF. The CDR3 DNA reads TGTGCCAGCAGCTTGGGGGGTACAAACCAAGAGACCCAGTACTTC.

The sample holds a few counts of this clone. The V call is TRBV27, the J call TRBJ1-4; tentative D call: TRBD1 (5 bases). Germline V gene data show CDR1 as MNHEY and CDR2 as SMNVEV (reference sequence). V lost 5 bases to trimming and J lost 3 bases, with 10 bases between them. The CDR3 length is 14 residues. The CDR3 region is CASSPGDSNEKLFF. The CDR3 nucleotides read TGTGCCAGCAGTCCGGGGGATTCTAATGAAAAACTGTTTTTT.

This chain connects TRBV6-5 to TRBJ2-3, with 7 bases fitting TRBD1. The CDR3 runs to 15 residues. Trimming took 4 bases from V and 2 from J; bases not matched to a gene: 6. Germline CDR1 is MNHEY and CDR2 is SVGAGI. The CDR3 DNA reads as TGTGCCAGCAGTTGGGACAGAGAACACACAGATACGCAGTATTTT. Protein: CASSWDREHTDTQYF.

The J gene is TRBJ1-5, the V gene TRBV4-3; the D is unclear. V lost 1 base and J lost 7, with 8 bases in between. Germline V gene data show CDR1 as LGHNA and CDR2 as YSLEER. This CDR3 has 13 residues. The CDR3 loop is CASSQALLQPQHF. CDR3 in DNA: TGCGCCAGCAGCCAAGCCTTGTTGCAGCCCCAGCATTTT.

This clone was seen ten or more times. The rearrangement uses TRBV19 and TRBJ2-7; 9 bases fit TRBD2. CDR1 is LNHDA, CDR2 SQIVND, per germline (reference sequence). The CDR3 spans 14 residues. V lost 5 bases and J lost 1; bases outside the gene matches: 3. The CDR3: CASSDSGRSYEQYF. CDR3 sequence (DNA): TGTGCCAGTAGTGATAGCGGGAGATCCTACGAGCAGTACTTC.

This chain joins TRBV6-2 or TRBV6-3 and TRBJ2-7; possible D gene TRBD2, 5 bases. The V gene's germline CDR1 is MNHEY and CDR2 SVGEGT. The CDR3 runs to 16 residues. V was cut by 3 bases and J by 0 bases, with 15 bases left in between. CDR3 nucleotides: TGTGCCAGCAGTTATCCGGGGAGAGCAAACTCCTACGAGCAGTACTTC. It encodes CASSYPGRANSYEQYF.

The chain is built from TRBV28 and TRBJ2-2; D is perhaps TRBD2 (5 bases). Germline CDR1 MDHEN, CDR2 SYDVKM. The CDR3 extends over 16 amino acids. With 5 bases removed from V and 6 bases from J, the gap between germline ends came to 19 bases. CDR3 sequence (DNA): TGTGCCAGCAGTCCCCCGGGGAGAAAGGCCGCCGGGGAGCTGTTTTTT. It translates to CASSPPGRKAAGELFF.

This chain links TRBV7-9 with TRBJ2-5; tentative D call: TRBD1 (6 bases). Trimming removed 5 bases from V and 9 bases from J, with 22 bases in between. There are 15 residues in the CDR3. Germline V CDR1 and CDR2: SEHNR, FQNEAQ (reference sequence). The CDR3 nucleotides read TGTGCCAGCAGCCGGGACATCAGCCGCTCCGTGGCCCAGTACTTC. It encodes CASSRDISRSVAQYF.

In this sample, this clone turned up a few times. This rearrangement joins TRBV7-7 to TRBJ2-5; the D gene is possibly TRBD1 (5 bases). V lost 3 bases to trimming and J lost 5 bases, with 16 bases between them. Germline-derived CDR1 and CDR2 are SSHAT and FNYEAQ (reference sequence). CDR3 size: 15 residues. The CDR3 DNA follows: TGTGCCAGCAGCTTGTCCGCTGGGGCGTTTGAGACCCAGTACTTC. Translated: CASSLSAGAFETQYF.

This clone appeared once. The chain combines TRBV7-9 with TRBJ2-6, with 8 bases that match TRBD1. The CDR3 sequence is 18 residues long. The J segment lost 0 bases and the V segment lost 1 base, leaving 5 bases of the junction unmatched. Germline CDR1 is SEHNR and CDR2 is FQNEAQ (reference sequence). For the CDR3, the DNA is TGTGCCAGCAGCTTAGGGCAGGGGGCCTACTCTGGGGCCAACGTCCTGACTTTC. Protein sequence: CASSLGQGAYSGANVLTF. The whole variable domain, remainder taken from reference TRBV7-9 and TRBJ2-6, is DTGVSQNPRHKITKRGQNVTFRCDPISEHNRLYWYRQTLGQGPEFLTYFQNEAQLEKSRLLSDRFSAERPKGSFSTLEIQRTEQGDSAMYLCASSLGQGAYSGANVLTFGAGSRLTVL.

The chain's CDR3 is CASSQDGGQSSYEQYF. CDR3 nucleotides: TGCGCCAGCAGCCAAGATGGGGGACAGAGCTCCTACGAGCAGTACTTC. The chain links TRBV4-3 to TRBJ2-7; 7 nucleotides align to TRBD1. V trimming: 0 bases; J trimming: 0 bases; junction bases outside the gene matches: 5. The CDR3 spans 16 residues. Germline CDR1 reads LGHNA; CDR2 reads YSLEER.

In its sample, this clone was seen a few times. The CDR3 spells CASSPVTEQDEKLFF. CDR3 DNA: TGTGCCAGCTCACCGGTGACAGAGCAGGATGAAAAACTGTTTTTT. The V call is TRBV18, the J call TRBJ1-4; maybe TRBD1 (5 bases). The V end was cut by 3 bases, the J end by 6 bases, with 14 bases between. Germline V gene lookup returns CDR1 KGHSH and CDR2 LQKENI. There are 15 residues in the CDR3.